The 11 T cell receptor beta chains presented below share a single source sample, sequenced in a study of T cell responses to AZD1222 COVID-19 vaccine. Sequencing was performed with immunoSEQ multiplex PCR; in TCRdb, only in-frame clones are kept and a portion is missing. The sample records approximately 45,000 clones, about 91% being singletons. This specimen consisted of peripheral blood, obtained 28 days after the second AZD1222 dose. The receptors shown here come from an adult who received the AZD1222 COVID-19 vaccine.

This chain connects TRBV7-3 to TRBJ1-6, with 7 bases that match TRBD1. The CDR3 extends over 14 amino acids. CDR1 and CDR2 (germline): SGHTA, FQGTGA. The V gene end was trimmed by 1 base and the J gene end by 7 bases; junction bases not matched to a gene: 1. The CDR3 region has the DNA TGTGCCAGCAGCTTAATGGGACAGAATTCACCCCTCCACTTT. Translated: CASSLMGQNSPLHF.

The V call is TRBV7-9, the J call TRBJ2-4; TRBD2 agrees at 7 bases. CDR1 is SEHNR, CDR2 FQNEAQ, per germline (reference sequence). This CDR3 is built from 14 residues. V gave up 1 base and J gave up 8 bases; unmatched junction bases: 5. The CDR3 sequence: CASSLEAAGHIQYF. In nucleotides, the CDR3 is TGTGCCAGCAGCTTAGAGGCAGCGGGGCACATTCAGTACTTC.

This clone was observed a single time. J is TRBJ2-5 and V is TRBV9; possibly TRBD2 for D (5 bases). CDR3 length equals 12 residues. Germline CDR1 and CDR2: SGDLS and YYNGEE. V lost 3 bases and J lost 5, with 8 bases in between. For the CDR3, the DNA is TGTGCCAGCAGCGCCTCGGGGGAGACCCAGTACTTC. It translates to CASSASGETQYF.

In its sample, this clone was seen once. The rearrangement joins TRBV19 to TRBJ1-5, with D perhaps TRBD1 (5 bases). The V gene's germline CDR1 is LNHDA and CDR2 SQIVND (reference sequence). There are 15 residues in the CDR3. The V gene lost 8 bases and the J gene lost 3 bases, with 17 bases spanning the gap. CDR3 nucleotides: TGTGCCAGTGGACCCCGGGACCCGTTCAATCAGCCCCAGCATTTT. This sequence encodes CASGPRDPFNQPQHF.

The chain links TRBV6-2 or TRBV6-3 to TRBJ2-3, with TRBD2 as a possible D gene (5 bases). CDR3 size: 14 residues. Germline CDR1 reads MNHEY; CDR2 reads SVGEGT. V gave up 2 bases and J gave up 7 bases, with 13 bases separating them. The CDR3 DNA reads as TGTGCCAGCAGTTACACCGGGGATTCAAATACGCAGTATTTT. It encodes CASSYTGDSNTQYF.

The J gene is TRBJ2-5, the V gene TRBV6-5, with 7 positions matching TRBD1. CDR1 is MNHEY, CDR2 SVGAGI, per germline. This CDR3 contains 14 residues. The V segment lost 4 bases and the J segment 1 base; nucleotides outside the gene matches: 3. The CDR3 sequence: CASSFGQAQETQYF. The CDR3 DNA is TGTGCCAGCAGTTTTGGACAGGCCCAAGAGACCCAGTACTTC.

In DNA form, the CDR3 reads TGTGCCAGCAGCTTAGGTTTGAGGGGACAAAACACCGGGGAGCTGTTTTTT. Translation gives CASSLGLRGQNTGELFF. The chain joins TRBV7-6 to TRBJ2-2; TRBD1 is a possible D gene (6 bases). This CDR3 has 17 amino acids. Germline CDR1 SGHVS, CDR2 FNYEAQ. V lost 1 base to trimming and J lost 2 bases, with 14 bases between them.

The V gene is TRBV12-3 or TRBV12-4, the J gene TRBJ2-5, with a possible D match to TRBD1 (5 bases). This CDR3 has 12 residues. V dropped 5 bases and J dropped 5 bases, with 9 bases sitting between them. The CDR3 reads CASSQGRETQYF. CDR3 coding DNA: TGTGCCAGCAGTCAGGGTAGGGAGACCCAGTACTTC.

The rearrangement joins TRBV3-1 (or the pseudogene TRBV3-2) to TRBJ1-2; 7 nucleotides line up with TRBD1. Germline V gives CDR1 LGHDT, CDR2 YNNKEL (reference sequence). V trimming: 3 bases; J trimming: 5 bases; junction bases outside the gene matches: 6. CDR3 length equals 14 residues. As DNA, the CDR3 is TGTGCCAGCAGCCATCCGGGGACAGATTATGGCTACACCTTC. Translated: CASSHPGTDYGYTF.

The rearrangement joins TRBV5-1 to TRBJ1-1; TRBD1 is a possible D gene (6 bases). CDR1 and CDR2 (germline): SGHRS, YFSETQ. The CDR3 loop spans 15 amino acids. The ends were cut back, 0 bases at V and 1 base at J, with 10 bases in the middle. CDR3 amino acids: CASSLEGHKNTEAFF. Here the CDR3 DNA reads TGCGCCAGCAGCTTGGAGGGACACAAGAACACTGAAGCTTTCTTT. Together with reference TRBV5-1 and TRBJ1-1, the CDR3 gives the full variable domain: KAGVTQTPRYLIKTRGQQVTLSCSPISGHRSVSWYQQTPGQGLQFLFEYFSETQRNKGNFPGRFSGRQFSNSRSEMNVSTLELGDSALYLCASSLEGHKNTEAFFGQGTRLTVV.

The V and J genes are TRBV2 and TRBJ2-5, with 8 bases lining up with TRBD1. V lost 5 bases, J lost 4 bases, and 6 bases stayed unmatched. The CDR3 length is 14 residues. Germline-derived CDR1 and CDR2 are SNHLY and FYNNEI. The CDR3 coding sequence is TGTGCCAGCAGTAGACAGGGGAAGAGAGAGACCCAGTACTTC. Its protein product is CASSRQGKRETQYF.